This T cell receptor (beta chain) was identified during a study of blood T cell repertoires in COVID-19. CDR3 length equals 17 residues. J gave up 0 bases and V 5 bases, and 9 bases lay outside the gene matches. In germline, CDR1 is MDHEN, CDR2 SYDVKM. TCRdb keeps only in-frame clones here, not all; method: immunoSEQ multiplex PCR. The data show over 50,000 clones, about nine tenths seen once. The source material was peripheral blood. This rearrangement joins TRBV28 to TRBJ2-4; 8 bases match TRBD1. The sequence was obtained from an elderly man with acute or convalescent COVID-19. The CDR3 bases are TGTGCCAGCAGTCCCCGACAGGGGTCAGAAGCCAAAAACATTCAGTACTTC. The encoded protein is CASSPRQGSEAKNIQYF.